These 19 T cell receptor beta chains originate from one sample sequenced in a study of T cell clonality in common variable immunodeficiency. Profiling relied on immunoSEQ multiplex PCR, and the TCRdb table lists in-frame clones only, not all of them. The data show 45,000 to 55,000 clones, with none appearing a single time. Specimen: peripheral blood mononuclear cells. The receptors were gathered from a person aged 18 to 70 in good health.

Note on this clone: Sequencing ends 3 residues short of the CDR3 end; the germline J gene provides the rest. The rearrangement joins TRBV20-1 to TRBJ2-1; D remains ambiguous. The CDR3 has 12 residues. Germline loops: CDR1 DFQATT, CDR2 SNEGSKA (reference sequence). Trimming took 1 base from V and 9 from J, leaving 10 bases between them. The chain's CDR3 is CSARGYPGEQFF. CDR3 DNA, as far as it was read: TGCAGTGCTAGAGGCTACCCCGGTGAG.

This clone was observed at least ten times. Read coverage stops 3 residues before the CDR3 terminus; the germline J gene supplies the remainder. V gene TRBV20-1 combines with J gene TRBJ1-3; no definite D call. The germline V gene encodes CDR1 DFQATT and CDR2 SNEGSKA (reference sequence). The V end lost 6 bases, the J end lost 0 bases, and 15 bases lay between the germline ends. This CDR3 has 15 residues. CDR3 protein: CSAYDIFSSGNTIYF. The sequenced part of the CDR3 DNA is TGCAGTGCCTACGACATTTTCAGCTCTGGAAACACC.

This clone was seen many times. The observed sequence ends 3 residues before the CDR3 terminus, with the missing tail filled in from the germline J gene. The chain has TRBV5-1 and TRBJ1-2; a weak D match, TRBD1 (5 bases). Germline loops: CDR1 SGHRS, CDR2 YFSETQ. The CDR3 extends over 14 amino acids. Deletions cut 5 bases from V and 3 bases from J, with 14 bases between. The covered CDR3 bases are TGCGCCAGCAGACAAGCCGGACATGACTATGGC. It is translated as CASRQAGHDYG. The CDR3 as a whole reads CASRQAGHDYGYTF.

This clone was observed a few times. The CDR3 goes on 3 residues after the read ends, and that part is filled in from the germline J gene. This sequence joins TRBV7-2 and TRBJ1-2, with D possibly being TRBD1 (5 bases). V lost 5 bases and J 3 bases, leaving 10 bases between the germline ends. Germline V gives CDR1 SGHTA, CDR2 FQGNSA. This CDR3 is 13 amino acids long. The CDR3: CASSLDSHYGYTF. The CDR3 bases that were read are TGTGCCAGCAGCCTTGACAGCCACTATGGC.

This clone was seen at least ten times. Read coverage stops 3 residues before the CDR3 terminus; the germline J gene supplies the remainder. This chain uses TRBV29-1 with TRBJ2-1, with 9 bases identical to TRBD2. After removal of 5 bases from V and 8 bases from J, the junction contained 10 bases not matched to a gene. Per the germline V gene, CDR1 is SQVTM and CDR2 is ANQGSEA. The CDR3 spans 14 residues. Incomplete CDR3 DNA: TGCAGCGTTATGACTAGCGGAGAGGGTGATGAG. Protein product: CSVMTSGEGDE. In full, the CDR3 reads CSVMTSGEGDEQFF.

Many counts were recorded for this clone. The sequence runs out 3 residues before the end of the CDR3; the remainder is reconstructed from the germline J gene. This sequence joins TRBV11-2 and TRBJ2-5; D is uncertain. Germline assignment: CDR1 SGHAT and CDR2 FQNNGV. The V gene lost 2 bases and the J gene lost 2 bases, with 12 bases spanning the gap. The length of the CDR3 is 15 residues. Partial CDR3 DNA: TGTGCCAGCAGCTTATCGGGTGCTAGACAAGAGACC. Amino acids: CASSLSGARQET. The whole CDR3 is CASSLSGARQETQYF.

A note on this clone: From the germline J gene comes the end of the CDR3, since the read stops 3 residues before it. The J gene is TRBJ1-2, the V gene TRBV7-2, with D uncertain. V was cut by 6 bases and J by 4 bases, with 12 bases left in between. CDR3 length: 13 amino acids. The V gene's germline CDR1 is SGHTA and CDR2 FQGNSA. Here the CDR3 reads CASSQRVSYGYTF. Incomplete CDR3 DNA: TGTGCCAGCAGTCAGAGGGTGAGCTATGGC.

This clone has ten or more counts. Read data end 3 residues before the CDR3 end; the end is taken from the germline J gene. The rearrangement uses TRBV12-5 and TRBJ2-1; D remains unclear. Germline V gene lookup returns CDR1 LGHNT and CDR2 FRNRAP. Trimming took 8 bases from V and 9 from J, leaving 20 bases between them. The CDR3 is 14 residues long. CDR3 protein: CASSVSGRVSEQFF. The sequenced CDR3 bases are TGTGCTAGTAGTGTGTCAGGCCGTGTTAGTGAG.

The sample holds many counts of this clone. The missing CDR3 end, 3 residues past where the read stops, is filled in from the germline J gene. V gene TRBV11-3 combines with J gene TRBJ2-1, with a possible D match to TRBD1 (5 bases). The CDR3 contains 15 residues. CDR1 and CDR2 from the germline V gene are SGHNT and YENEEA. Trimming stripped 5 bases from V and 4 bases from J, with 15 bases between. The CDR3 sequence: CASSLETATYNEQFF. The sequenced CDR3 bases are TGTGCCAGCAGCCTCGAGACAGCCACTTACAATGAG.

In its sample, this clone was seen many times. Sequencing ends 3 residues short of the CDR3 end; the germline J gene provides the rest. The chain has TRBV11-3 and TRBJ1-1, with D possibly TRBD1 on 5 matching bases. Germline lookup yields CDR1 SGHNT and CDR2 YENEEA. Trimming took 5 bases from V and 3 from J, leaving 10 bases between them. The CDR3 consists of 13 residues. CDR3 DNA, as far as it was read: TGTGCCAGCAGCCTTACAGGAGACACTGAA. It yields the protein CASSLTGDTE. The CDR3, in full, reads CASSLTGDTEAFF.

This clone was observed at least ten times. Sequencing ends 3 residues short of the CDR3 end; the germline J gene provides the rest. The gene calls are TRBV20-1 and TRBJ1-5, with 7 bases lining up with TRBD1. Per the germline V gene, CDR1 is DFQATT and CDR2 is SNEGSKA (reference sequence). V was clipped by 4 bases and J by 7 bases; unmatched bases: 4. The CDR3 sequence is 12 residues long. The CDR3 sequence is CSATDRVQPQHF. The CDR3 bases that were read are TGCAGTGCTACCGACAGGGTCCAGCCC.

This clone was seen repeatedly, ten times or more. From the germline J gene comes the end of the CDR3, since the read stops 3 residues before it. This chain uses TRBV28 with TRBJ1-1; maybe TRBD1 (5 bases). This CDR3 is 16 amino acids long. Germline lookup yields CDR1 MDHEN and CDR2 SYDVKM. V lost 9 bases, J lost 4 bases, and 24 bases lay in between. The sequenced CDR3 bases are TGTGCCAGTCCCTCTAACCTGGAGGGGTTGTTCACTGAA. Residues: CASPSNLEGLFTE. The entire CDR3 sequence reads CASPSNLEGLFTEAFF.

This clone was found many times. A read error may account for a junction end that differs from germline. The read halts 3 residues ahead of the CDR3 end, with the missing end drawn from the germline J gene. The chain has TRBV6-1 and TRBJ1-2; 10 nucleotides align to TRBD1. The germline CDR1 and CDR2 sequences are MNHNS and SASEGT. The CDR3 is 15 amino acids. CDR3 region: CASSEGTGVNYGYTF. The covered CDR3 bases are TGTGCCAGCAGCGAAGGGACAGGGGTAAACTATGGC.

This clone showed up many times. The CDR3 extends 3 residues past the end of the read, so its final part is completed from the germline J gene. The chain joins TRBV19 to TRBJ2-6, with D unclear. V lost 8 bases and J lost 4, with 9 bases in between. Per germline, CDR1 LNHDA and CDR2 SQIVND (reference sequence). The CDR3 is made up of 13 amino acids. The covered CDR3 bases are TGTGCCAGTCGCCCGCAGGGGGCCAACGTC. Protein sequence: CASRPQGANV. From start to end, the CDR3 is CASRPQGANVLTF.

The sample holds many counts of this clone. The read terminates 3 residues before the CDR3 end, so the remaining end is supplied by the germline J gene. This chain connects TRBV28 to TRBJ2-2, with TRBD2 matching 12 bases. Germline assignment: CDR1 MDHEN and CDR2 SYDVKM. CDR3 length equals 17 residues. J was trimmed by 6 bases and V by 3 bases; bases with no gene match: 8. The CDR3 spells CASSFWELAGGPGELFF. The part of the CDR3 DNA that was read is TGTGCCAGCAGTTTTTGGGAACTAGCGGGAGGCCCCGGGGAG.

The sample holds many counts of this clone. The CDR3 end is not reached by the read, which stops 3 residues before it; the germline J gene fills it in. The rearrangement uses TRBV20-1 and TRBJ2-7; 12 positions agree with TRBD2. The CDR3 totals 15 residues. Germline CDR1 reads DFQATT; CDR2 reads SNEGSKA (reference sequence). J lost 2 bases, V lost 6 bases, and 8 bases had no gene match. The CDR3 here is CSAIDGLAGTYEQYF. The sequenced CDR3 bases are TGCAGTGCAATAGATGGACTAGCGGGAACCTACGAG.

The sample holds many counts of this clone. Sequencing ends 3 residues short of the CDR3 end; the germline J gene provides the rest. This sequence joins TRBV19 and TRBJ2-7; 8 bases agree with TRBD1. From germline, CDR1 is LNHDA and CDR2 SQIVND (reference sequence). This CDR3 contains 13 residues. V lost 5 bases and J lost 5; bases outside the gene matches: 5. The DNA read from the CDR3 is TGTGCCAGTAGTCAAGACAGGGGTGACGAG. It translates to CASSQDRGDE. The full CDR3 is CASSQDRGDEQYF.

The table lists this clone with many counts. The CDR3 bases that were read are TGTGCCAGCAGTCCTCAGAGGGACAGGGACGAAAAA. This gives the protein CASSPQRDRDEK. The CDR3, in full, reads CASSPQRDRDEKLFF. V usage is TRBV28 and J usage is TRBJ1-4; the match to TRBD1 covers 9 bases. The read terminates 3 residues ahead of where the CDR3 ends, so the germline J gene completes it. The CDR3 extends over 15 amino acids. With 5 bases clipped from V and 8 bases from J, the junction kept 9 bases outside the gene matches. CDR1 and CDR2 (germline): MDHEN, SYDVKM. The variable domain in full, with the rest retrieved from reference TRBV28 and TRBJ1-4, is DVKVTQSSRYLVKRTGEKVFLECVQDMDHENMFWYRQDPGLGLRLIYFSYDVKMKEKGDIPEGYSVSREKKERFSLILESASTNQTSMYLCASSPQRDRDEKLFFGSGTQLSVL.

This clone was picked up many times. The observed sequence ends 3 residues before the CDR3 terminus, with the missing tail filled in from the germline J gene. The chain links TRBV7-2 to TRBJ1-2; no clear D gene. Trimming removed 6 bases from V and 4 bases from J, with 9 bases in between. Germline CDR1 and CDR2: SGHTA and FQGNSA. The CDR3 contains 12 residues. The CDR3 protein is CASSPGLYGYTF. CDR3 DNA (partial): TGTGCCAGCAGTCCGGGTCTCTATGGC.